The clone carrying this T cell receptor beta chain has a handful of counts. Its cognate antigen is unknown. Both ends of each TCR cDNA library bore sample-specific barcodes. In the study's own analysis: Per-library CDR3 reads ranged roughly 2 to 3.6 million; clonotypes, ~85,000 to ~500,000. Each CDR3 protein gets one entry after TCRdb re-called the 5' RACE reads with MiXCR. The V and J calls were not made by the authors but by TCRdb's processing. The sample lists 350,000 to 400,000 distinct CDR3 sequences, over 25% seen once, with around 5.6% in the top ten. V lost 1 base to trimming and J lost 6 bases, with 8 bases between them. The CDR3 extends over 13 amino acids. Germline lookup yields CDR1 SGHAT and CDR2 FQNNGV. The data were taken from a study of identical twins' blood T cells. As for the study in general: Roughly 50 million reads covered about six alpha-chain and about six beta-chain libraries.

Study-level points and caveats: Twins shared more top CDR3 clonotypes than unrelated donors did.

Sequenced input: PBMCs. The sequence was obtained from a woman between 18 and 55 years old in good health. The genes are TRBV11-2 and TRBJ2-3; D is ambiguous. This CDR3 reads CASSLAVLDTQYF. DNA for the CDR3: TGTGCCAGCAGCTTAGCGGTTTTGGATACGCAGTATTTT.